Below are 8 T cell receptor beta chains sequenced from a single sample in a study of T cells in localized non-small cell lung cancer. Sequencing used immunoSEQ multiplex PCR; TCRdb keeps in-frame clones, though not all of them. The profile covers more than 20,000 clones, with 80% to 85% appearing a single time and approximately 5.1% taken by the ten largest. The sample here was PBMCs, taken before any cancer treatment. All receptors derive from a man between 35 and 75 years old with stage II lung adenocarcinoma.

CDR3 region: CASSKVGGTNTEAFF. In DNA, the CDR3 is TGTGCCAGCAGCAAAGTGGGGGGGACCAACACTGAAGCTTTCTTT. This chain joins TRBV21-1 and TRBJ1-1. TRBV21-1 is described as a pseudogene. This CDR3 region has 15 residues.

This clone was observed a few times. The J gene is TRBJ2-3, the V gene TRBV19, with D maybe TRBD2 (5 bases). V lost 3 bases to trimming and J lost 4 bases, with 17 bases between them. CDR1 is LNHDA and CDR2 is SQIVND in the germline V gene (reference sequence). This CDR3 is built from 16 residues. The CDR3 DNA follows: TGTGCCAGTAGTATTAGAGGACTCTGGAGCGCAGATACGCAGTATTTT. Protein product: CASSIRGLWSADTQYF.

This chain connects TRBV2 to TRBJ2-7; unclear D gene. There are 11 residues in the CDR3. With 2 bases removed from V and 6 bases from J, the gap between germline ends came to 5 bases. Germline CDR1 SNHLY, CDR2 FYNNEI. The DNA of the CDR3 is TGTGCCAGCAGTGAACTGGCCGAGCAGTACTTC. Protein sequence: CASSELAEQYF.

This clone appeared once. The J gene is TRBJ2-1, the V gene TRBV7-6; the match to TRBD2 covers 12 bases. V was pared by 5 bases and J by 2 bases, with 4 bases of the junction left unmatched. Germline CDR1 is SGHVS and CDR2 is FNYEAQ. CDR3 length equals 16 residues. DNA of the CDR3: TGTGCCAGCAGCCCTACTAGCGGGGGGACCTACAATGAGCAGTTCTTC. Protein sequence: CASSPTSGGTYNEQFF.

This chain connects TRBV7-3 to TRBJ2-3; 8 positions agree with TRBD2. V dropped 4 bases and J dropped 4; count of bases not matched to a gene: 10. Germline V gives CDR1 SGHTA, CDR2 FQGTGA. The CDR3 contains 16 residues. Written as DNA, the CDR3 is TGTGCCAGCAGCTCTAAAGCGGGAGACGGTGCAGATACGCAGTATTTT. Protein: CASSSKAGDGADTQYF.

This sequence joins TRBV12-5 and TRBJ2-7; a weak D match, TRBD2 (6 bases). The CDR3 covers 14 residues. V gave up 6 bases and J gave up 6 bases, with 18 bases separating them. Germline values: CDR1 LGHNT, CDR2 FRNRAP. CDR3 in DNA: TGTGCTAGTGGGGAGGGTATAGGCCCGCCCGAGCAGTACTTC. Its translation is CASGEGIGPPEQYF.

The gene calls are TRBV7-2 and TRBJ1-2; 10 positions match TRBD1. The CDR3 length is 16 residues. The V segment lost 4 bases and the J segment 1 base; nucleotides outside the gene matches: 6. Germline assignment: CDR1 SGHTA and CDR2 FQGNSA. The CDR3 loop reads CASSSRTGGINYGYTF. The CDR3 DNA reads as TGTGCCAGCAGCTCTCGGACAGGGGGGATTAACTATGGCTACACCTTC.

The chain employs TRBV20-1 and TRBJ2-7; tentatively, D is TRBD1 (6 bases). The CDR3 is made up of 11 amino acids. Trimming shortened V by 3 bases and J by 7 bases, and 10 bases separated the two germline ends. CDR1 is DFQATT, CDR2 SNEGSKA, per germline (reference sequence). Here the CDR3 reads CSASRDKEQYF. CDR3 sequence (DNA): TGCAGTGCTAGCCGGGACAAAGAGCAGTACTTC.